Following are 31 T cell receptor beta chains from one sample sequenced in a study of cytomegalovirus exposure and HLA in healthy donors. It was with 60 Vbeta and 13 Jbeta primers that the PCR ran. This table comes from immunoSEQ multiplex PCR, and its TCRdb copy is limited to in-frame clones, with some not included. The sample yields around 190,000 clones, over 60% seen once. The specimen was PBMCs. The receptors shown here come from a man aged 30-40 years in good health and CMV-seropositive.

The rearrangement joins TRBV6-5 to TRBJ2-1; 9 bases match TRBD2. Germline lookup yields CDR1 MNHEY and CDR2 SVGAGI. Trimming cost V 5 bases and J 10 bases; bases outside gene matches: 12. The length of the CDR3 is 15 residues. The CDR3 region has the DNA TGTGCCAGCAGTCCGCGGGGGGGCCTGGGGTCAGAGCAGTTCTTC. Protein product: CASSPRGGLGSEQFF.

This clone was found a few times. The V gene is TRBV4-3, the J gene TRBJ1-4, with 7 positions matching TRBD1. The ends lost 8 bases at V and 6 bases at J; junction bases unmatched: 6. The CDR3 contains 13 residues. From germline, CDR1 is LGHNA and CDR2 YSLEER. CDR3 residues: CASSTGLYEKLFF. The CDR3 DNA follows: TGCGCCAGCTCGACAGGGTTATATGAAAAACTGTTTTTT.

The chain carries TRBV7-2 and TRBJ2-1, with 13 bases fitting TRBD2. Germline CDR1 is SGHTA and CDR2 is FQGNSA. This CDR3 region has 16 residues. Trimming at V came to 8 bases and at J to 5 bases, leaving 9 bases not matched to a gene. As DNA, the CDR3 is TGTGCCAGCCGCCCCCAACTAGCGGGAGGGAACAATGAGCAGTTCTTC. Translating it yields CASRPQLAGGNNEQFF.

This clone was detected a few times. V gene TRBV7-3 combines with J gene TRBJ2-7, with D maybe TRBD1 (6 bases). Germline V gene lookup returns CDR1 SGHTA and CDR2 FQGTGA. The CDR3 consists of 15 residues. V was shortened by 1 base and J by 7 bases, with 17 bases between the two germline ends. This CDR3 is CASSLMAQGMWEQYF. The CDR3 DNA reads TGTGCCAGCAGCTTAATGGCACAGGGAATGTGGGAGCAGTACTTC.

CDR3 protein: CASNMYSNQPQHF. The CDR3 DNA follows: TGTGCCAGTAATATGTATAGCAATCAGCCCCAGCATTTT. The chain joins TRBV19 to TRBJ1-5; no clear D gene. The CDR3 extends over 13 amino acids. Germline V gene sequence: CDR1 LNHDA, CDR2 SQIVND (reference sequence). The V gene lost 7 bases and the J gene lost 0 bases, with 7 bases spanning the gap.

The genes are TRBV19 and TRBJ1-5; 9 bases agree with TRBD1. The CDR3 contains 18 residues. Trimming removed 6 bases from V and 0 bases from J; junction bases left unmatched: 12. CDR1 and CDR2 from the germline V gene are LNHDA and SQIVND (reference sequence). CDR3 protein: CASSKRTGAFNSNQPQHF. The CDR3 DNA reads TGTGCCAGTAGCAAGAGGACAGGGGCTTTTAATAGCAATCAGCCCCAGCATTTT.

The gene calls are TRBV6-5 and TRBJ2-2; possible D gene TRBD2, 6 bases. This CDR3 has 14 amino acids. V lost 2 bases and J lost 6, with 10 bases in between. Looked up from germline, CDR1 is MNHEY and CDR2 is SVGAGI. The CDR3 region has the DNA TGTGCCAGCAGTTACACCGGGGGTTCCGGGGAGCTGTTTTTT. Protein sequence: CASSYTGGSGELFF.

The rearrangement links TRBV18 to TRBJ2-7, with D possibly being TRBD1 (6 bases). Trimming stripped 2 bases from V and 3 bases from J, with 11 bases between. This CDR3 has 14 residues. Germline V CDR1 and CDR2: KGHSH, LQKENI. The CDR3 loop is CASSPGAQGYEQYF. The DNA for the CDR3 is TGTGCCAGCTCACCAGGGGCACAGGGCTACGAGCAGTACTTC.

This clone was seen a handful of times. The J gene is TRBJ2-7, the V gene TRBV5-4, with 9 positions matching TRBD2. The V and J ends lost 7 bases and 2 bases, in that order; junction bases with no gene match: 10. The germline V gene encodes CDR1 SGHNT and CDR2 YYREEE (reference sequence). The CDR3 sequence is 15 residues long. DNA of the CDR3: TGTGCCAGCGATACTTTAGCGGGGGCCACCTACGAGCAGTACTTC. Its protein product is CASDTLAGATYEQYF.

The chain recombines TRBV5-6 with TRBJ2-7, with TRBD1 identical over 9 bases. This CDR3 has 13 amino acids. Germline V gene sequence: CDR1 SGHDT, CDR2 YYEEEE. Losses at the gene ends were 1 base for V and 6 bases for J; bases not matched to a gene: 2. The CDR3 DNA reads TGTGCCAGCAGCTTGAACAGGGGGCTCGAGCAGTACTTC. Protein product: CASSLNRGLEQYF.

The rearrangement uses TRBV7-9 and TRBJ2-3, with TRBD2 as a possible D gene (6 bases). Germline V gene sequence: CDR1 SEHNR, CDR2 FQNEAQ (reference sequence). The CDR3 has 16 amino acids. V was trimmed by 5 bases and J by 0 bases, leaving 15 bases between them. The CDR3 is CASSHAGRLSTDTQYF. CDR3 DNA: TGTGCCAGCAGCCACGCGGGACGTCTCAGCACAGATACGCAGTATTTT.

This rearrangement joins TRBV9 to TRBJ2-7; D possibly corresponds to TRBD1 (6 bases). CDR1 and CDR2 from the germline V gene are SGDLS and YYNGEE. V was cut by 4 bases and J by 0 bases, with 14 bases left in between. This CDR3 comprises 15 residues. CDR3: CASSLTGSASYEQYF. CDR3 bases: TGTGCCAGCAGCCTTACAGGGTCGGCCTCCTACGAGCAGTACTTC.

The genes are TRBV30 and TRBJ1-5, with D possibly matching TRBD1 (5 bases). The CDR3 totals 14 residues. V gave up 5 bases and J gave up 3 bases, with 14 bases separating them. The germline gives CDR1 GTSNPN, CDR2 SVGIG (reference sequence). The CDR3 DNA reads as TGTGCCTGGTCTTTAGGGGTCACCAATCAGCCCCAGCATTTT. This translates into CAWSLGVTNQPQHF. Full variable domain (rest looked up from reference TRBV30 and TRBJ1-5): SQTIHQWPATLVQPVGSPLSLECTVEGTSNPNLYWYRQAAGRGLQLLFYSVGIGQISSEVPQNLSASRPQDRQFILSSKKLLLSDSGFYLCAWSLGVTNQPQHFGDGTRLSIL.

The gene calls are TRBV30 and TRBJ2-7; no clear D. The CDR3 covers 13 residues. In germline, CDR1 is GTSNPN, CDR2 SVGIG (reference sequence). V gave up 0 bases and J gave up 5 bases, with 11 bases separating them. The CDR3 here is CAWSVHSPNEQYF. The CDR3, as DNA: TGTGCCTGGAGTGTCCACTCCCCAAACGAGCAGTACTTC.

This clone appeared a single time. The chain carries TRBV28 and TRBJ2-7; 10 bases map to TRBD1. Trimming at V came to 10 bases and at J to 3 bases, leaving 9 bases not matched to a gene. The CDR3 totals 14 residues. The germline V gene has CDR1 MDHEN and CDR2 SYDVKM. The CDR3: CATSGGQGIYEQYF. CDR3 nucleotides: TGTGCCACCTCCGGGGGACAGGGGATCTACGAGCAGTACTTC.

The J gene is TRBJ2-1, the V gene TRBV2; D possibly corresponds to TRBD1 (5 bases). Germline V gene sequence: CDR1 SNHLY, CDR2 FYNNEI. V was cut by 2 bases and J by 10 bases, with 12 bases left in between. The CDR3 is 13 amino acids. The CDR3 loop reads CASSEKGWGEQFF. The CDR3 DNA sequence: TGTGCCAGCAGTGAAAAGGGTTGGGGCGAGCAGTTCTTC. Filled out from reference TRBV2 and TRBJ2-1, the complete variable domain reads EPEVTQTPSHQVTQMGQEVILRCVPISNHLYFYWYRQILGQKVEFLVSFYNNEISEKSEIFDDQFSVERPDGSNFTLKIRSTKLEDSAMYFCASSEKGWGEQFFGPGTRLTVL.

This clone was seen a handful of times. In DNA, the CDR3 is TGTGCCAGCAGCGTAGGGCAGTTGAACACTGAAGCTTTCTTT. Amino acid sequence: CASSVGQLNTEAFF. The V call is TRBV9, the J call TRBJ1-1; D uncertain. V gave up 0 bases and J gave up 0 bases, with 6 bases separating them. CDR1 SGDLS and CDR2 YYNGEE come from the germline V gene. The CDR3 totals 14 residues.

This chain joins TRBV29-1 and TRBJ1-1; 10 positions match TRBD1. The V and J ends lost 7 bases and 4 bases, in that order; junction bases with no gene match: 6. Germline V gene data show CDR1 as SQVTM and CDR2 as ANQGSEA. The CDR3 is 13 amino acids. In DNA form, the CDR3 reads TGCAGCGCCGTGACAGGGGGCGGCACTGAAGCTTTCTTT. It translates to CSAVTGGGTEAFF. Together with reference TRBV29-1 and TRBJ1-1, the CDR3 gives the full variable domain: SAVISQKPSRDICQRGTSLTIQCQVDSQVTMMFWYRQQPGQSLTLIATANQGSEATYESGFVIDKFPISRPNLTFSTLTVSNMSPEDSSIYLCSAVTGGGTEAFFGQGTRLTVV.

The chain recombines TRBV6-5 with TRBJ2-7, with a possible D match to TRBD1 (5 bases). Trimming cost V 4 bases and J 1 base, with 8 bases left between them. The CDR3 loop spans 13 amino acids. Germline values: CDR1 MNHEY, CDR2 SVGAGI. Here the CDR3 reads CASSSTGSYEQYF. CDR3 DNA sequence: TGTGCCAGCAGTTCCACAGGTTCCTACGAGCAGTACTTC.

The chain joins TRBV4-2 to TRBJ2-2, with D hard to call. CDR3 length: 15 amino acids. Between the trimmed V and J ends, which lost 1 base and 5 bases, there was a span of 11 bases. Germline V lookup: CDR1 LGHNA, CDR2 YNFKEQ. CDR3: CASSQVELQTGELFF. The CDR3 DNA reads as TGTGCCAGCAGCCAAGTTGAACTCCAAACCGGGGAGCTGTTTTTT.

The CDR3 spells CASSQEAHYGYTF. The DNA of the CDR3 is TGTGCCAGCAGCCAAGAGGCCCACTATGGCTACACCTTC. V gene TRBV5-4 combines with J gene TRBJ1-2; no clear D gene. Between the trimmed V and J ends, which lost 4 bases and 3 bases, there was a span of 10 bases. CDR3 size: 13 residues. The germline CDR1 and CDR2 sequences are SGHNT and YYREEE (reference sequence). Together with reference TRBV5-4 and TRBJ1-2, the CDR3 gives the full variable domain: ETGVTQSPTHLIKTRGQQVTLRCSSQSGHNTVSWYQQALGQGPQFIFQYYREEENGRGNFPPRFSGLQFPNYSSELNVNALELDDSALYLCASSQEAHYGYTFGSGTRLTVV.

The chain combines TRBV29-1 with TRBJ1-2; D remains unclear. The CDR3 runs to 12 residues. V gave up 0 bases and J gave up 7 bases, with 9 bases separating them. The V gene's germline CDR1 is SQVTM and CDR2 ANQGSEA. The CDR3 region has the DNA TGCAGCGTTGAAGATCTCTCGGGTGGCTACACCTTC. This sequence encodes CSVEDLSGGYTF.

The chain couples TRBV7-9 to TRBJ1-6, with D unresolved. V shed 4 bases and J shed 2 bases, with 15 bases lying between them. Germline CDR1 is SEHNR and CDR2 is FQNEAQ (reference sequence). CDR3 length: 17 amino acids. CDR3 DNA: TGTGCCAGCAGCTCCGCTGTACCCGGAGCCTATAATTCACCCCTCCACTTT. Encoded protein: CASSSAVPGAYNSPLHF.

The CDR3 here is CSVAQGISYNEQFF. The CDR3 bases are TGCAGCGTTGCCCAGGGGATTTCCTACAATGAGCAGTTCTTC. This rearrangement joins TRBV29-1 to TRBJ2-1; tentative D call: TRBD1 (6 bases). Trimming took off 4 bases at V and 1 base at J, with 11 bases between the two ends. CDR3 size: 14 residues. CDR1 is SQVTM and CDR2 is ANQGSEA in the germline V gene.

This chain links TRBV6-1 with TRBJ1-2; D call uncertain. The CDR3 spans 13 residues. Deletions cut 6 bases from V and 4 bases from J, with 12 bases between. Germline V gives CDR1 MNHNS, CDR2 SASEGT. The CDR3 sequence: CASREGTTYGYTF. CDR3 bases: TGTGCCAGCAGGGAGGGAACAACCTATGGCTACACCTTC.

The rearrangement joins TRBV4-3 to TRBJ2-7, with TRBD1 matching 10 bases. The length of the CDR3 is 17 residues. Germline assignment: CDR1 LGHNA and CDR2 YSLEER. The trim removed 4 bases at V and 3 bases at J, leaving 12 bases unmatched. CDR3 sequence: CASSPRTGGRICYEQYF. The CDR3 bases are TGCGCCAGCAGCCCCCGGACAGGGGGTCGGATCTGCTACGAGCAGTACTTC.

In the case of this clone: Distinct nucleotide sequences in the sample also encode this CDR3. J is TRBJ2-5 and V is TRBV5-1; perhaps TRBD1 as D (6 bases). CDR1 is SGHRS and CDR2 is YFSETQ in the germline V gene. V was shortened by 5 bases and J by 0 bases, with 17 bases between the two germline ends. The length of the CDR3 is 16 residues. The CDR3 loop reads CASRPTSGQYQETQYF. In DNA form, the CDR3 reads TGCGCCAGCAGGCCTACCAGCGGACAGTACCAAGAGACCCAGTACTTC.

Note on this clone: Its ends do not fully match the called genes, so a read error is possible. This chain links TRBV7-7 with TRBJ2-7; 9 bases line up with TRBD1. Germline V lookup: CDR1 SSHAT, CDR2 FNYEAQ (reference sequence). This CDR3 region has 14 residues. The CDR3 sequence: CASSPGTGRYEQYF. DNA for the CDR3: TGTGCTAGCAGCCCAGGGACAGGGCGCTACGAGCAGTACTTC.

The rearrangement joins TRBV11-3 to TRBJ2-2; D gene uncertain. The CDR3 totals 14 residues. Trimming left V 0 bases short and J 2 bases short, with 4 bases between. The germline CDR1 and CDR2 sequences are SGHNT and YENEEA. In DNA form, the CDR3 reads TGTGCCAGCAGCTTAGATCTTAACACCGGGGAGCTGTTTTTT. Protein: CASSLDLNTGELFF. The variable domain in full, with the rest retrieved from reference TRBV11-3 and TRBJ2-2, is EAGVVQSPRYKIIEKKQPVAFWCNPISGHNTLYWYLQNLGQGPELLIRYENEEAVDDSQLPKDRFSAERLKGVDSTLKIQPAELGDSAVYLCASSLDLNTGELFFGEGSRLTVL.

The V and J genes are TRBV7-9 and TRBJ2-1; unclear D gene. The CDR3 spans 15 residues. Germline loops: CDR1 SEHNR, CDR2 FQNEAQ (reference sequence). V dropped 2 bases and J dropped 0 bases, with 8 bases sitting between them. The CDR3 DNA follows: TGTGCCAGCAGCTTAACCAGGTTCTCCTACAATGAGCAGTTCTTC. Its translation: CASSLTRFSYNEQFF.

This chain connects TRBV29-1 to TRBJ1-2; TRBD1 aligns across 9 bases. The CDR3 runs 15 residues. The V segment lost 4 bases and the J segment 2 bases; nucleotides outside the gene matches: 8. CDR1 is SQVTM, CDR2 ANQGSEA, per germline. CDR3 nucleotides: TGCAGCGTTGTATCCGGGACAGGGCCCAACTATGGCTACACCTTC. It specifies CSVVSGTGPNYGYTF.